Below, 8 T cell receptor beta chains from the same sample are listed, as sequenced in a study of cytomegalovirus exposure and HLA in healthy donors. PCR used 60 Vbeta primers and 13 Jbeta primers. The protocol was immunoSEQ multiplex PCR, while the TCRdb copy is restricted to in-frame clones and leaves out a portion. The sample includes roughly 120,000 clones, about 16% of them seen just once. Material: PBMCs. The receptor set was obtained from a young woman in good health and CMV-seronegative.

This clone was recorded a few times. The chain recombines TRBV5-1 with TRBJ1-1, with D possibly being TRBD1 (6 bases). This CDR3 has 14 amino acids. The V gene lost 7 bases and the J gene lost 5 bases, with 18 bases spanning the gap. Germline-derived CDR1 and CDR2 are SGHRS and YFSETQ. In DNA, the CDR3 is TGCGCCAGCGGATCCCGGGCAGGGGTTACTGAAGCTTTCTTT. This encodes CASGSRAGVTEAFF.

This clone appeared a few times. This rearrangement joins TRBV15 to TRBJ2-3, with D hard to call. The CDR3 totals 14 residues. Germline V gene sequence: CDR1 LNHNV, CDR2 YYDKDF (reference sequence). V was shortened by 5 bases and J by 2 bases, with 11 bases between the two germline ends. CDR3 sequence (DNA): TGTGCCACCAGCGGCCCCCAGGACACAGATACGCAGTATTTT. Translating it yields CATSGPQDTDTQYF.

This clone was seen more than once but under ten times. V is TRBV2 and J is TRBJ1-1, with D unresolved. Germline values: CDR1 SNHLY, CDR2 FYNNEI. V gave up 3 bases and J gave up 3 bases, with 11 bases separating them. The CDR3 is 14 residues long. This CDR3 reads CASSDSSADTEAFF. Written as DNA, the CDR3 is TGTGCCAGCAGTGATTCCAGTGCCGACACTGAAGCTTTCTTT.

This clone was seen a handful of times. The V call is TRBV4-2, the J call TRBJ2-7, with TRBD2 as a possible D gene (6 bases). Between the trimmed V and J ends, which lost 0 bases and 2 bases, there was a span of 11 bases. CDR1 and CDR2 (germline): LGHNA, YNFKEQ. This CDR3 comprises 15 residues. CDR3 in amino acids: CASSQEVIAAYEQYF. The CDR3 DNA reads TGTGCCAGCAGCCAAGAGGTGATAGCGGCCTACGAGCAGTACTTC.

The V call is TRBV30, the J call TRBJ2-7, with 7 bases lining up with TRBD1. Germline CDR1 reads GTSNPN; CDR2 reads SVGIG (reference sequence). Losses at the gene ends were 3 bases for V and 2 bases for J; bases not matched to a gene: 1. CDR3 length equals 12 residues. Here the CDR3 DNA reads TGTGCCTGGAGACAGGGGACCTACGAGCAGTACTTC. Residues: CAWRQGTYEQYF.

A few counts support this clone. This rearrangement joins TRBV28 to TRBJ1-1, with TRBD1 matching 7 bases. V lost 3 bases and J lost 1; bases outside the gene matches: 5. The CDR3 loop spans 15 amino acids. Germline V lookup: CDR1 MDHEN, CDR2 SYDVKM. The CDR3: CASSLRQGRNTEAFF. The CDR3 region has the DNA TGTGCCAGCAGTTTGAGACAGGGTCGGAACACTGAAGCTTTCTTT. Supplemented by reference TRBV28 and TRBJ1-1, the full variable domain reads DVKVTQSSRYLVKRTGEKVFLECVQDMDHENMFWYRQDPGLGLRLIYFSYDVKMKEKGDIPEGYSVSREKKERFSLILESASTNQTSMYLCASSLRQGRNTEAFFGQGTRLTVV.

This clone showed up just a few times. This rearrangement joins TRBV2 to TRBJ2-7; 12 bases are shared with TRBD2. The V gene end was trimmed by 6 bases and the J gene end by 0 bases; junction bases not matched to a gene: 6. The germline V gene has CDR1 SNHLY and CDR2 FYNNEI. The CDR3 runs 16 residues. CDR3 nucleotides: TGTGCCAGCAGCCTCACTAGCGGGAGGATCTCCTACGAGCAGTACTTC. This codes for CASSLTSGRISYEQYF.

V is TRBV5-1 and J is TRBJ2-7, with 8 bases aligning to TRBD1. The CDR3 totals 14 residues. Germline CDR1 and CDR2: SGHRS and YFSETQ. Trimming took 4 bases from V and 4 from J; bases not matched to a gene: 7. CDR3 DNA: TGCGCCAGCAGCGTGGCAGGGGGCGCGTACGAGCAGTACTTC. Translation gives CASSVAGGAYEQYF.